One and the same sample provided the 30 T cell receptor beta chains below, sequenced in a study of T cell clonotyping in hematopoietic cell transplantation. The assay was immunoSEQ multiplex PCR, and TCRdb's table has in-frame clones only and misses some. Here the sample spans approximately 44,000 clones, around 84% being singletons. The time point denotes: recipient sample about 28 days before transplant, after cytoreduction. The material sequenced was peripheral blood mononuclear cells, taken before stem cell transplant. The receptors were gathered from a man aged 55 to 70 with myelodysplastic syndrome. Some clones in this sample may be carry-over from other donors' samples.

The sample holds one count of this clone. The CDR3 nucleotides are TGTGCCAGCAGCCCCTGGACAGGCGAGCAGTACTTC. Its translation: CASSPWTGEQYF. V gene TRBV4-2 combines with J gene TRBJ2-7; 7 nucleotides agree with TRBD1. The CDR3 extends over 12 amino acids. J lost 6 bases, V lost 4 bases, and 3 bases had no gene match. The V gene's germline CDR1 is LGHNA and CDR2 YNFKEQ.

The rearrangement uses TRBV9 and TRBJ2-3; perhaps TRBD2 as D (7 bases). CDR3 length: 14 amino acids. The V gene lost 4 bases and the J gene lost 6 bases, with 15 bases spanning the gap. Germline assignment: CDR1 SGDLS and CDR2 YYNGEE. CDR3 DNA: TGTGCCAGCAGCCTTAGGGGGGGGCCTGATACGCAGTATTTT. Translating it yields CASSLRGGPDTQYF.

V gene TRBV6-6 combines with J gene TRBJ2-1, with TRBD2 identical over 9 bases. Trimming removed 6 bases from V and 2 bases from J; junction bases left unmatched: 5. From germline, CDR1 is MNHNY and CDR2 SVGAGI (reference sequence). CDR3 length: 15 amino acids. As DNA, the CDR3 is TGTGCCAGCAGGAGAAGCGGGGGGACCTACAATGAGCAGTTCTTC. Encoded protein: CASRRSGGTYNEQFF.

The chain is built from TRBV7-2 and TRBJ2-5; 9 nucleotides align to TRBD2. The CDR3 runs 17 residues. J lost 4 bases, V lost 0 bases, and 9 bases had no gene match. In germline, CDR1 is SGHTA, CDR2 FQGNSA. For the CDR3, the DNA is TGTGCCAGCAGCTTAGCGGTATGGGCGGGGGGGCCAGAGACCCAGTACTTC. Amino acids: CASSLAVWAGGPETQYF.

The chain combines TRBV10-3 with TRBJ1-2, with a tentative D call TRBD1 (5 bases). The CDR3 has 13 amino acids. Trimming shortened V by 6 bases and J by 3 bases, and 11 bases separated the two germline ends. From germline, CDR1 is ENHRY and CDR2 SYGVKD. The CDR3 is CAISHDSYYGYTF. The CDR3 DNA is TGTGCCATCAGCCACGACAGCTACTATGGCTACACCTTC.

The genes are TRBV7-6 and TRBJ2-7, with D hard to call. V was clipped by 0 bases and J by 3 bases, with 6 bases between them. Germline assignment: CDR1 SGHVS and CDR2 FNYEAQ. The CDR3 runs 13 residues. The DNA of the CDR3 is TGTGCCAGCAGCTTAGCCCCACTCTACGAGCAGTACTTC. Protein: CASSLAPLYEQYF.

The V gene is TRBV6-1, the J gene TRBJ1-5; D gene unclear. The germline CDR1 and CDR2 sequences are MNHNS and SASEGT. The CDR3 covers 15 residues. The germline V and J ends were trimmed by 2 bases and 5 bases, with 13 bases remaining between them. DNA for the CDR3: TGTGCCAGCAGTGAAACCGGGGTTGGGGATCAGCCCCAGCATTTT. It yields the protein CASSETGVGDQPQHF.

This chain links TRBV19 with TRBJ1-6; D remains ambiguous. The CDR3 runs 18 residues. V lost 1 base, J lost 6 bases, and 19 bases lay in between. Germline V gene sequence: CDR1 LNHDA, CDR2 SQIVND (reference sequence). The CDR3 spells CASSIVAKGGTSNSPLHF. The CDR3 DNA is TGTGCCAGTAGTATAGTGGCTAAGGGCGGAACCTCTAATTCACCCCTCCACTTT.

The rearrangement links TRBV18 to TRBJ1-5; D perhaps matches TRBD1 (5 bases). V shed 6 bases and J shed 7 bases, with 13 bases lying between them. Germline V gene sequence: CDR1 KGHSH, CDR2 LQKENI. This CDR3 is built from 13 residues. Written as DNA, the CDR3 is TGTGCCAGCTCGCCCACCAGGGAGCAGCCCCAGCATTTT. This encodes CASSPTREQPQHF.

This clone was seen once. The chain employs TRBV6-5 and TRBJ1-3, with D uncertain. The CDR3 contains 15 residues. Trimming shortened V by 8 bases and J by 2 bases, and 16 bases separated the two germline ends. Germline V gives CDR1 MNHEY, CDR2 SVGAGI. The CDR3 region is CASRRQVGTGNTIYF. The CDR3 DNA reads TGTGCCAGCCGTCGTCAGGTTGGAACTGGAAACACCATATATTTT.

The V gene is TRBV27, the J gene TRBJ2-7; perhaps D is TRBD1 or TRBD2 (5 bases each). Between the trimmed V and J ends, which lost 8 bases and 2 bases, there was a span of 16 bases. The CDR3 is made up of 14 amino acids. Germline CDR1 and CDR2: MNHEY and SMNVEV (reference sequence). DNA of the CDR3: TGTGCCAGCTCCGACGGGACGGCTGCCTACGAGCAGTACTTC. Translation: CASSDGTAAYEQYF.

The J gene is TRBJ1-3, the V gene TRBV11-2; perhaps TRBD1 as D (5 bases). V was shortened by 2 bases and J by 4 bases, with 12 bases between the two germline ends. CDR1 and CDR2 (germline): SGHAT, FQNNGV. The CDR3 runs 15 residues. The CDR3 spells CASSLSGASGNTIYF. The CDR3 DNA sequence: TGTGCCAGCAGCTTATCCGGGGCCTCGGGAAACACCATATATTTT.

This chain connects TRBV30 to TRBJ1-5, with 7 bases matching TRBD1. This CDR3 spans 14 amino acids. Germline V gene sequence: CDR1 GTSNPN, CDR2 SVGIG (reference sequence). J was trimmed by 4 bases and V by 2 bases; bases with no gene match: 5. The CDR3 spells CAWSQNRGNQPQHF. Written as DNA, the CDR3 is TGTGCCTGGAGTCAAAACAGGGGAAATCAGCCCCAGCATTTT.

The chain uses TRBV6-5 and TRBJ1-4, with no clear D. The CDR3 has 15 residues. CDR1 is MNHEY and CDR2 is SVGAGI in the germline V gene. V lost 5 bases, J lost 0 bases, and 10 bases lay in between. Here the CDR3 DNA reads TGTGCCAGCAGTCCGGACTTCTCAACTAATGAAAAACTGTTTTTT. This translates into CASSPDFSTNEKLFF.

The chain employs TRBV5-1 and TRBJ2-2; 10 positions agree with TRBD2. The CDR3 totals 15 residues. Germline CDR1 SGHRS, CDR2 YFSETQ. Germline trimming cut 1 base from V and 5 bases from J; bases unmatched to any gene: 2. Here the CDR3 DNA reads TGCGCCAGCAGCTTGCTTAGCGGGGGGACCGGGGAGCTGTTTTTT. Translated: CASSLLSGGTGELFF.

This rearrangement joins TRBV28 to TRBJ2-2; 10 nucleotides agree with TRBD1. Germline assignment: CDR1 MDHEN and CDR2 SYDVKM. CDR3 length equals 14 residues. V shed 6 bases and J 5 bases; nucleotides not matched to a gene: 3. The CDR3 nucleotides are TGTGCCAGCAGACGACAGGGGGCGACCGGGGAGCTGTTTTTT. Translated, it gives CASRRQGATGELFF.

The CDR3 reads CASSQDEHPGYGYTF. DNA for the CDR3: TGCGCCAGCAGCCAAGATGAACACCCTGGCTATGGCTACACCTTC. The chain has TRBV4-3 and TRBJ1-2; D is unclear. The germline gives CDR1 LGHNA, CDR2 YSLEER. CDR3 size: 15 residues. Trimming pared 0 bases from V and 4 bases from J, leaving 12 bases between.

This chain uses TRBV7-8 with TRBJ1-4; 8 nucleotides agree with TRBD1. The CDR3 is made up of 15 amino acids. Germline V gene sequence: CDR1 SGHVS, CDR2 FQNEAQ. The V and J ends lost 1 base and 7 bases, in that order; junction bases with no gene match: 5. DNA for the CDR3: TGTGCCAGCAGCTTAGTAGGCAGGGGGCGTGAAAAACTGTTTTTT. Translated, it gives CASSLVGRGREKLFF.

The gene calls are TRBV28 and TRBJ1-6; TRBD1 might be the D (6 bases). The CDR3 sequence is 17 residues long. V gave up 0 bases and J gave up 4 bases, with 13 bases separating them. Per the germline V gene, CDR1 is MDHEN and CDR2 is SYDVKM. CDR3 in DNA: TGTGCCAGCAGTTTATGGGGGGCACTAGATTATAATTCACCCCTCCACTTT. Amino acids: CASSLWGALDYNSPLHF.

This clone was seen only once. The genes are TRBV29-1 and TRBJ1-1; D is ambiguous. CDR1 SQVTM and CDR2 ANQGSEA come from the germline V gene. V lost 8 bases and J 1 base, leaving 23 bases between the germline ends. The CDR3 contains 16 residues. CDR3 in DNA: TGCAGCATTCGCCGGGCCGTCCTGTCTTCGAACACTGAAGCTTTCTTT. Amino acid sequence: CSIRRAVLSSNTEAFF.

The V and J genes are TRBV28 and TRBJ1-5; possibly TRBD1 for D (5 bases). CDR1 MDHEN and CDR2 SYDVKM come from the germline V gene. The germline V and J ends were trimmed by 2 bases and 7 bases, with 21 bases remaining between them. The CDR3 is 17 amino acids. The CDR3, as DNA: TGTGCCAGCAGTTTAAATCACGTCGGGGGTTGGGGGCAGCCCCAGCATTTT. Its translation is CASSLNHVGGWGQPQHF.

CDR3 nucleotide sequence: TGTGCCAGCAGTTATCAGACAGGGCTAAAGGAAAAACTGTTTTTT. Its protein product is CASSYQTGLKEKLFF. V is TRBV6-5 and J is TRBJ1-4, with 7 positions matching TRBD1. The CDR3 has 15 amino acids. V lost 3 bases to trimming and J lost 8 bases; unmatched junction nucleotides: 9. Germline V gives CDR1 MNHEY, CDR2 SVGAGI.

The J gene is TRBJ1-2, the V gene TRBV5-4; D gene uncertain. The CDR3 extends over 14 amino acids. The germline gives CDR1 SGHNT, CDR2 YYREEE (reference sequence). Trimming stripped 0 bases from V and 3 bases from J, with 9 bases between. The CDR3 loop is CASSLGELDYGYTF. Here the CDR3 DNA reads TGTGCCAGCAGCTTGGGCGAATTGGACTATGGCTACACCTTC.

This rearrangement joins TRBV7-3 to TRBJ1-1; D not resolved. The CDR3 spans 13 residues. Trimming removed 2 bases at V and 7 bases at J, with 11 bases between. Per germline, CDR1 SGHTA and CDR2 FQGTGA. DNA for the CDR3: TGTGCCAGCAGCTTACTAGGAAAGGGTGAAGCTTTCTTT. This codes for CASSLLGKGEAFF.

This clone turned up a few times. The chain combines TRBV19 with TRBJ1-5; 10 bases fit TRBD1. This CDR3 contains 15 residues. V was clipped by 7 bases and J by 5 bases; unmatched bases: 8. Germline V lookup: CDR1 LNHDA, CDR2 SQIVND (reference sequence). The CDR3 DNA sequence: TGTGCCAGTACCTACGGGACAGGGGAGTATCAGCCCCAGCATTTT. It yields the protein CASTYGTGEYQPQHF.

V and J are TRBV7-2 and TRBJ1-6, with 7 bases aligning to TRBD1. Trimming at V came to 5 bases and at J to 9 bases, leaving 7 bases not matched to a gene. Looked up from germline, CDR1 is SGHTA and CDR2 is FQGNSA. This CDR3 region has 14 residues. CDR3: CASSALTGSSPLHF. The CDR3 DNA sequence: TGTGCCAGCAGCGCCTTGACAGGGAGTTCACCCCTCCACTTT.

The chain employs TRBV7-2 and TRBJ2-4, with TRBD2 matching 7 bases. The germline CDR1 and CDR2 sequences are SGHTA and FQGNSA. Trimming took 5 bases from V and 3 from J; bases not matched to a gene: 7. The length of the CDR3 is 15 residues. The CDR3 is CASSPSAGVKNIQYF. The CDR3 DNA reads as TGTGCCAGCAGCCCCTCGGCGGGGGTCAAAAACATTCAGTACTTC.

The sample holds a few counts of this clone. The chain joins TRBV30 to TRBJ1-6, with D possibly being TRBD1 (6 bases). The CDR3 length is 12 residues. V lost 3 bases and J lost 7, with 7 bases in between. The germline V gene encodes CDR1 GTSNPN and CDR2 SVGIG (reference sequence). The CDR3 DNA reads TGTGCCTGGAGGGGGGCGAATTCACCCCTCCACTTT. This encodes CAWRGANSPLHF.

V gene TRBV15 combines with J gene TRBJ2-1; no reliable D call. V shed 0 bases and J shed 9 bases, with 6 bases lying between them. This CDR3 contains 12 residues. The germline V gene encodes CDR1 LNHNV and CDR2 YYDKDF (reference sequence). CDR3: CATSRDRAEQFF. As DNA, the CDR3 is TGTGCCACCAGCAGAGATAGGGCTGAGCAGTTCTTC. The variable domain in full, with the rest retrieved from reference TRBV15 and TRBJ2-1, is DAMVIQNPRYQVTQFGKPVTLSCSQTLNHNVMYWYQQKSSQAPKLLFHYYDKDFNNEADTPDNFQSRRPNTSFCFLDIRSPGLGDTAMYLCATSRDRAEQFFGPGTRLTVL.

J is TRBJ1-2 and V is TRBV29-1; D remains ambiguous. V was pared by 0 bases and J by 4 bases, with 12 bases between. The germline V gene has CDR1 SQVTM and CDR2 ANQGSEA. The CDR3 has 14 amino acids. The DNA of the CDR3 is TGCAGCGTTGAAGAGGCGGGCAGGCGCTATGGCTACACCTTC. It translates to CSVEEAGRRYGYTF.